One sample yielded the 17 T cell receptor beta chains listed below, sequenced in a study of T cells after posttransplantation cyclophosphamide. The data were produced by immunoSEQ multiplex PCR, yet TCRdb's version contains in-frame clones alone and is incomplete. This sample has tens of thousands of clones, with 80% to 90% found just once. Sampled 1 year posttransplant, controls received myeloablative marrow transplants, methotrexate and a calcineurin inhibitor. This specimen was PBMCs, taken about 360 days after allogeneic stem cell transplant with calcineurin inhibitor and methotrexate. These receptors all stem from a female patient between 30 and 40 years old who received an allogeneic stem cell transplant from an unrelated donor, was CMV-positive, and had acute and chronic GVHD. The graft donor may account for some of the T cells.

As concerns this clone: Different DNA sequences within this sample yield the same CDR3. The V gene is TRBV6-6, the J gene TRBJ1-1; no definite D call. With 5 bases removed from V and 1 base from J, the gap between germline ends came to 5 bases. CDR1 and CDR2 from the germline V gene are MNHNY and SVGAGI (reference sequence). CDR3 length: 12 residues. CDR3 bases: TGTGCCAGCAGTGCGAGGAACACTGAAGCTTTCTTT. Its protein product is CASSARNTEAFF.

The chain links TRBV16 to TRBJ2-5; the match to TRBD1 covers 8 bases. The junction had 5 bases not matched to a gene; V was cut back by 6 bases and J by 5 bases. Germline values: CDR1 KGHSY, CDR2 FQNENV. The CDR3 has 13 amino acids. The CDR3 DNA reads as TGTGCCAGCAGACTAGGGACAGGCGAGACCCAGTACTTC. It specifies CASRLGTGETQYF.

The chain has TRBV5-1 and TRBJ1-3, with D tentatively TRBD1 (5 bases). The V end lost 1 base, the J end lost 1 base, and 12 bases lay between the germline ends. The V gene's germline CDR1 is SGHRS and CDR2 YFSETQ. CDR3 size: 16 residues. The CDR3, as DNA: TGCGCCAGCAGCTTGACCCCTGGGGGGTCTGGAAACACCATATATTTT. Translated: CASSLTPGGSGNTIYF.

The chain couples TRBV29-1 to TRBJ1-1; D gene unclear. Trimming removed 0 bases from V and 0 bases from J, with 8 bases in between. Germline CDR1 SQVTM, CDR2 ANQGSEA. This CDR3 has 14 amino acids. The chain's CDR3 is CSVEEPYMNTEAFF. The CDR3 coding sequence is TGCAGCGTTGAAGAACCCTATATGAACACTGAAGCTTTCTTT. The complete variable domain, with remaining parts taken from reference TRBV29-1 and TRBJ1-1, reads SAVISQKPSRDICQRGTSLTIQCQVDSQVTMMFWYRQQPGQSLTLIATANQGSEATYESGFVIDKFPISRPNLTFSTLTVSNMSPEDSSIYLCSVEEPYMNTEAFFGQGTRLTVV.

This rearrangement joins TRBV5-6 to TRBJ1-6; D unclear. CDR1 and CDR2 (germline): SGHDT, YYEEEE. This CDR3 region has 14 residues. Trimming left V 2 bases short and J 8 bases short, with 11 bases between. CDR3: CASSFEIRDSPLHF. The DNA of the CDR3 is TGTGCCAGCAGCTTTGAAATACGGGATTCACCCCTCCACTTT.

The chain recombines TRBV19 with TRBJ2-1; D might be TRBD2 (7 bases). V was pared by 3 bases and J by 5 bases, with 14 bases between. The CDR3 has 15 amino acids. Per the germline V gene, CDR1 is LNHDA and CDR2 is SQIVND (reference sequence). The CDR3 bases are TGTGCCAGTAGTATCGTATCGGGGGGCCACAATGAGCAGTTCTTC. Translated, it gives CASSIVSGGHNEQFF.

Turning to this clone: One end of the junction varies from germline; a read error may be responsible. V usage is TRBV9 and J usage is TRBJ1-2; 7 nucleotides match TRBD1. The length of the CDR3 is 15 residues. Germline CDR1 reads SGDLS; CDR2 reads YYNGEE. The CDR3 coding sequence is TGTGCCAGCAACCCTCAGGGGGGACCCCTTGGTGGCTGCACCTTC. This sequence encodes CASNPQGGPLGGCTF.

The chain combines TRBV6-5 with TRBJ2-5; TRBD2 matches 11 bases. Looked up from germline, CDR1 is MNHEY and CDR2 is SVGAGI. There are 15 residues in the CDR3. The junction had 5 bases not matched to a gene; V was cut back by 4 bases and J by 4 bases. The CDR3 region is CASSSQGLAVETQYF. The CDR3 DNA sequence: TGTGCCAGCAGTTCACAGGGACTAGCGGTAGAGACCCAGTACTTC.

The chain links TRBV7-9 to TRBJ1-3; a weak D match, TRBD1 (6 bases). CDR1 and CDR2 (germline): SEHNR, FQNEAQ (reference sequence). The CDR3 length is 15 residues. The V gene lost 5 bases and the J gene lost 0 bases, with 11 bases spanning the gap. CDR3 sequence: CASSPQQGSGNTIYF. In nucleotides, the CDR3 is TGTGCCAGCAGCCCCCAACAGGGCTCTGGAAACACCATATATTTT.

The chain couples TRBV19 to TRBJ1-5; D might be TRBD1 (6 bases). The CDR3 spans 16 residues. Per the germline V gene, CDR1 is LNHDA and CDR2 is SQIVND (reference sequence). The germline V and J ends were trimmed by 2 bases and 5 bases, with 16 bases remaining between them. The CDR3 protein is CASSIFPRGPHQPQHF. CDR3 nucleotide sequence: TGTGCCAGTAGTATATTCCCGCGGGGGCCCCATCAGCCCCAGCATTTT.

This rearrangement joins TRBV2 to TRBJ1-6; 9 bases fit TRBD1. The CDR3 sequence is 15 residues long. Germline V gene sequence: CDR1 SNHLY, CDR2 FYNNEI. Losses at the gene ends were 3 bases for V and 9 bases for J; bases not matched to a gene: 6. CDR3 protein: CASSDYRDRASPLHF. As DNA, the CDR3 is TGTGCCAGCAGTGACTACCGGGACAGGGCTTCACCCCTCCACTTT.

The chain joins TRBV13 to TRBJ1-1, with D perhaps TRBD1 (6 bases). CDR1 PRHDT and CDR2 FYEKMQ come from the germline V gene (reference sequence). The V gene lost 6 bases and the J gene lost 0 bases, with 14 bases spanning the gap. The CDR3 sequence is 15 residues long. Here the CDR3 DNA reads TGTGCCAGCAGGGTCAGGGGAGGGATGAACACTGAAGCTTTCTTT. Amino acid sequence: CASRVRGGMNTEAFF.

Concerning this clone itself: The junction departs from germline at one end; a sequencing error may be responsible. The J gene is TRBJ1-4, the V gene TRBV28, with D unresolved. Germline assignment: CDR1 MDHEN and CDR2 SYDVKM. The CDR3 sequence is 15 residues long. The CDR3 sequence: CTSSRTSGSGEKLFF. The CDR3 DNA reads TGTACCAGCAGTCGGACGTCGGGATCGGGGGAAAAACTGTTTTTT.

This rearrangement joins TRBV16 to TRBJ2-1, with unresolved D. The germline CDR1 and CDR2 sequences are KGHSY and FQNENV. V was cut by 4 bases and J by 10 bases, with 14 bases left in between. The CDR3 loop spans 13 amino acids. CDR3 DNA: TGTGCCAGCAGCCCTCCTTCCTGGCAGGAGCAGTTCTTC. Amino acids: CASSPPSWQEQFF. The whole variable domain, remainder taken from reference TRBV16 and TRBJ2-1, is GEEVAQTPKHLVRGEGQKAKLYCAPIKGHSYVFWYQQVLKNEFKFLISFQNENVFDETGMPKERFSAKCLPNSPCSLEIQATKLEDSAVYFCASSPPSWQEQFFGPGTRLTVL.

This chain connects TRBV6-1 to TRBJ1-5; no definite D call. Germline V gene sequence: CDR1 MNHNS, CDR2 SASEGT. Between the trimmed V and J ends, which lost 8 bases and 5 bases, there was a span of 13 bases. There are 13 residues in the CDR3. CDR3 sequence: CASRPGIDQPQHF. CDR3 in DNA: TGTGCCAGCCGTCCCGGGATAGATCAGCCCCAGCATTTT.

The chain uses TRBV27 and TRBJ2-1; a weak D match, TRBD1 (5 bases). Trimming pared 2 bases from V and 3 bases from J, leaving 14 bases between. The CDR3 is made up of 16 amino acids. The germline V gene has CDR1 MNHEY and CDR2 SMNVEV (reference sequence). CDR3 region: CASSLISAGLYNEQFF. CDR3 DNA: TGTGCCAGCAGTTTAATCAGCGCAGGGCTCTACAATGAGCAGTTCTTC.

This chain connects TRBV30 to TRBJ1-5; D uncertain. The V gene lost 5 bases and the J gene lost 3 bases, with 11 bases spanning the gap. The CDR3 covers 13 residues. The V gene's germline CDR1 is GTSNPN and CDR2 SVGIG (reference sequence). CDR3 region: CAWGGTSNQPQHF. The DNA for the CDR3 is TGTGCCTGGGGCGGTACCTCCAATCAGCCCCAGCATTTT.